This paragraph covers one T cell receptor beta chain sequence. This clonotype turned up a few times. It lacks a known antigen. This may come from a read error, since a much larger clone is one base off. The data were obtained in a study of tumor-infiltrating lymphocytes in primary liver carcinoma (dated by TCRdb to 2016 to 2017). About the investigation overall: Hepatocellular carcinoma (four) or combined HCC and intrahepatic cholangiocarcinoma (one) was present in the five patients, who were three men and two women aged 30 to 69 years. The tumors of the five patients were staged as T1-T3 N0M0, with maximum diameters ranging from roughly 4.2 to 10 cm. Each sample produced roughly 3.65 to 7.13 million productive TCRbeta reads, and read depth showed no significant difference between tissue types. The study combined TCRbeta repertoire sequencing, expression microarrays and whole-exome sequencing across five regions of each liver tumor, with adjacent normal tissue and blood. A total of 35 or so specimens from 5 patients went through TCRbeta repertoire sequencing, namely 25 tumor regions, 5 adjacent noncancerous liver tissues and 5 peripheral blood samples. High reproducibility was observed for the technical replicate repertoires, with mean shared-clone rates around 0.89 and correlation coefficients above 0.98. What the authors observed across the whole study: Repertoire overlap was found to be higher between tumor regions (mean around 35%) than between tumor-adjacent (around 17%) or tumor-blood (about 14%) pairs, consistent with antigen-driven expansion. The study included only four to six patients, and the authors note findings should be validated in a larger study. Because sequencing covered only the TCR beta chain and unpaired alpha chains were not captured, true repertoire diversity is likely underestimated. Bulk unsorted samples precluded comparing CD4+ and CD8+ T cell repertoires. A significantly larger repertoire fraction was made up by the top 250 clones in tumors than in blood (p = 0.039).

The germline V and J ends show losses of 4 bases and 4 bases respectively, and no gene match explains 11 bases of the junction. Looking up the germline V gene yields CDR1 MGHRA and CDR2 YSYEKL. The CDR3, cysteine through phenylalanine, is 19 amino acids long. The retained sequence is limited to the CDR3, 57 bases, with the frame set at the first base. Without any cell sorting, total RNA and DNA were co-extracted from around 18-30 mg of bulk tissue using the AllPrep DNA/RNA mini kit. Roughly five patients with histopathologically diagnosed primary liver carcinoma underwent surgical resection in China between November 2015 and early 2016. At the time of sampling, the patients had chronic HBV infection and had not received any treatment. Fresh tumor and adjacent tissue pieces were bisected, with one half stored in RNAlater at -80 degrees C and the other half sent for histology. TCRbeta-specific cDNA was reverse-transcribed from approximately 0.5 ug total RNA using a constant-region primer and ProtoScript II reverse transcriptase. TCRbeta libraries were built with three nested multiplex PCR rounds, a slightly modified ARM-PCR procedure. Each of the first two PCR rounds ran for around 11 cycles using multiplex TRBV1-TRBV30 forward primers together with a Cbeta reverse primer. Sample barcodes and Illumina adapters were attached in a final 25-cycle PCR using Deep VentR polymerase. Before sequencing, amplicons between 200 and 500 bp were purified from gel using a QIAquick gel extraction kit. An Illumina HiSeq 2500 was used to sequence the TCRbeta amplicons with 250-bp paired-end reads. As for the original processing: Quality trimming of reads was performed with Trimmomatic v0.33, and paired reads were merged with FLASH v1.2.11 so that full CDR3 sequences could be recovered. MiGEC v1.2.1b assigned V, D and J germline segments to the rearranged TCRbeta sequences. Clonotype statistics and Shannon-Wiener diversity indices were computed with VDJtools v1.0.0. To reduce sampling bias, subsequent analyses other than the diversity analysis used only the 250 most abundant clonotypes in each sample. TCRdb applied fastp at Q25 and MiXCR to the public reads, then kept only in-frame beta chains. For every CDR3 protein sequence, its rows merge into one entry that carries the most common genes and DNA. The V and J calls were determined by TCRdb, not by the authors. This sample holds about 100,000 distinct CDR3 sequences; around 68% were observed only once. The top ten hold around 27% of the sample.

Sequenced material: tumor-adjacent normal liver tissue. The sequence came from a man in his forties with primary liver carcinoma and hepatitis B virus infection. Recombination connected TRBV4-1 to TRBJ2-1; 15 junctional bases match TRBD2. The CDR3 has the sequence CASSLEGLAGGIGYNEQFF. In nucleotides, the sequence is TGCGCCAGCAGCCTAGAGGGACTAGCGGGAGGCATAGGGTACAATGAGCAGTTCTTC.